The TCR beta chain described here comes from a study of blood T cell repertoires in COVID-19. As for the study in general: Samples of COVID-19 (acute and convalescent) were obtained from the United States, Italy and Spain. Sample material is recorded as cDNA or gDNA derived from T cells, B-cell-depleted T cells, or PBMCs.

The trim removed 3 bases at V and 9 bases at J, leaving 5 bases unmatched. There are 13 residues in the CDR3. The germline gives CDR1 ENHRY, CDR2 SYGVKD. Authors' analysis steps: Scientists estimated how many nucleated cells there were by amplifying reference gene primers. Only in-frame clones appear in the TCRdb table, and some are missing; sequencing was by immunoSEQ multiplex PCR. That table supplies the V and J calls and clone size; D and trimming were determined from the DNA. The profile shows more than 90,000 clones, roughly 80% of them singletons. The rearrangement joins TRBV10-3 to TRBJ2-3, with 8 nucleotides matching TRBD1. Sample: peripheral blood. This clonotype was sampled from a man aged 70-80 years with acute or convalescent COVID-19. Here the CDR3 reads CAISDSDRETQYF. The CDR3 nucleotides are TGTGCCATCAGTGACTCGGACAGGGAGACGCAGTATTTT.